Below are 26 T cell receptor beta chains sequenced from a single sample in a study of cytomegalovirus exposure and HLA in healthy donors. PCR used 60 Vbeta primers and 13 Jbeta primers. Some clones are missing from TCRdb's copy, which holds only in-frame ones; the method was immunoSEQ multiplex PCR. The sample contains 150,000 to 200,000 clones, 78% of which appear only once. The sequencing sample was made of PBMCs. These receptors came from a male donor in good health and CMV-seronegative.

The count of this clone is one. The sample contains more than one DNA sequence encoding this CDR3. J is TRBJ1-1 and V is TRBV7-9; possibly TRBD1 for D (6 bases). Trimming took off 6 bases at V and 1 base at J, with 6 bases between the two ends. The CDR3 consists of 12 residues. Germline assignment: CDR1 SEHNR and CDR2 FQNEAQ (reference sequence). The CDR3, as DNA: TGTGCCAGCAGGGGACAGAACACTGAAGCTTTCTTT. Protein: CASRGQNTEAFF.

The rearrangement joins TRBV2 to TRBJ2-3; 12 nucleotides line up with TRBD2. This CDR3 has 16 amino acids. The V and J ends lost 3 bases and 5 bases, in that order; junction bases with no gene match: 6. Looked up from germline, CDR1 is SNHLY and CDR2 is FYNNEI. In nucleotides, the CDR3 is TGTGCCAGCAGTGAGACTAGCGGGAGAGGTGGAGATACGCAGTATTTT. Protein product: CASSETSGRGGDTQYF.

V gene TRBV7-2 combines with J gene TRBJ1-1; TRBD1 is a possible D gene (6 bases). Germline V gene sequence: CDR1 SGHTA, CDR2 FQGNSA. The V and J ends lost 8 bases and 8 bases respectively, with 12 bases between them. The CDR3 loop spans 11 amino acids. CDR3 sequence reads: CASGWGPEAFF. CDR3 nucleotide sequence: TGTGCCAGCGGCTGGGGGCCCGAAGCTTTCTTT. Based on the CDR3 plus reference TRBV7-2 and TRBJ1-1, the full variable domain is GAGVSQSPSNKVTEKGKDVELRCDPISGHTALYWYRQSLGQGLEFLIYFQGNSAPDKSGLPSDRFSAERTGGSVSTLTIQRTQQEDSAVYLCASGWGPEAFFGQGTRLTVV.

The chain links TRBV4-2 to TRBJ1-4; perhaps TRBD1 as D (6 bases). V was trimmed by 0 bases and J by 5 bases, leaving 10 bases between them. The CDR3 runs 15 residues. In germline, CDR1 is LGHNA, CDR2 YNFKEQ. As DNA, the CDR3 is TGTGCCAGCAGCCAAGAAGAGGACAGAAATGAAAAACTGTTTTTT. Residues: CASSQEEDRNEKLFF.

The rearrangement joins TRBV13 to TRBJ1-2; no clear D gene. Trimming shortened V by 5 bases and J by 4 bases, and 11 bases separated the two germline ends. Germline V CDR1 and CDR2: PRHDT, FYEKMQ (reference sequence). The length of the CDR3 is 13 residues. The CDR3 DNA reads TGTGCCAGCAGCCCCCGGGAGGGCTATGGCTACACCTTC. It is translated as CASSPREGYGYTF.

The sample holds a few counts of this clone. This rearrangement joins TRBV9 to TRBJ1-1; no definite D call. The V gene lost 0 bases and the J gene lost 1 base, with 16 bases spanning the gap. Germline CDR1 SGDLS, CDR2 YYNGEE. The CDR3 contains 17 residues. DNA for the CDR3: TGTGCCAGCAGCGTAGATGCAGGAATTAGAAAGAACACTGAAGCTTTCTTT. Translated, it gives CASSVDAGIRKNTEAFF.

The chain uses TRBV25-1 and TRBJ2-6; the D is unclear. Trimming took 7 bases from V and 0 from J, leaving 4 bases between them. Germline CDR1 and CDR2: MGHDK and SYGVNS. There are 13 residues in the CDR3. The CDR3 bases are TGTGCCAGCATCAGCTCTGGGGCCAACGTCCTGACTTTC. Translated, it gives CASISSGANVLTF.

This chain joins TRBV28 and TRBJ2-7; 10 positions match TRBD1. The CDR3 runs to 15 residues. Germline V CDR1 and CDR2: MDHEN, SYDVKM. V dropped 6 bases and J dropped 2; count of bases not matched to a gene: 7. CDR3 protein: CASSPGQGVAYEQYF. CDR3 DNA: TGTGCCAGCAGCCCCGGACAGGGGGTAGCCTACGAGCAGTACTTC.

In DNA form, the CDR3 reads TGTGCCAGCAGCGCCCGGGACAGTGGGGAGACCCAGTACTTC. This codes for CASSARDSGETQYF. The V gene is TRBV9, the J gene TRBJ2-5; TRBD1 matches 7 bases. The CDR3 extends over 14 amino acids. With 3 bases clipped from V and 5 bases from J, the junction kept 7 bases outside the gene matches. Germline lookup yields CDR1 SGDLS and CDR2 YYNGEE. Variable domain in full (rest from reference TRBV9 and TRBJ2-5): DSGVTQTPKHLITATGQRVTLRCSPRSGDLSVYWYQQSLDQGLQFLIQYYNGEERAKGNILERFSAQQFPDLHSELNLSSLELGDSALYFCASSARDSGETQYFGPGTRLLVL.

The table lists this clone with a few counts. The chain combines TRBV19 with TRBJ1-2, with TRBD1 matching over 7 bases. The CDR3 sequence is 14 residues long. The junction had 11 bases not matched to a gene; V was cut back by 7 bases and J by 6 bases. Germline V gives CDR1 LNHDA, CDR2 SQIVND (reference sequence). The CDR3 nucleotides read TGTGCCAGTACCCTCCCGGACAGGAGTGATGGCTACACCTTC. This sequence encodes CASTLPDRSDGYTF.

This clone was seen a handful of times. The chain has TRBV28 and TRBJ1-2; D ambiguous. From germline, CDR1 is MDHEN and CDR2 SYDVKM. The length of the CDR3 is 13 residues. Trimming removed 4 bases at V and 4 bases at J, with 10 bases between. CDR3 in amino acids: CASSSRLFYGYTF. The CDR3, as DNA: TGTGCCAGCAGTTCCAGACTGTTCTATGGCTACACCTTC.

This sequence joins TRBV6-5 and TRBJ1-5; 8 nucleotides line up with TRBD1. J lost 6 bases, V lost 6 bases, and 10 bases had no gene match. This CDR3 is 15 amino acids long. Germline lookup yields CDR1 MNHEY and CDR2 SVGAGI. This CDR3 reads CASSPTGGAGQPQHF. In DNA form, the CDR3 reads TGTGCCAGCAGCCCAACAGGGGGGGCGGGTCAGCCCCAGCATTTT.

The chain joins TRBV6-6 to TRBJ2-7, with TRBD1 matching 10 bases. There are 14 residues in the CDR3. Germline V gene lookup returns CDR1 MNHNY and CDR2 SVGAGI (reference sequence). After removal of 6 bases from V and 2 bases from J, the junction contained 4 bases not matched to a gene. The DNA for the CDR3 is TGTGCCAGCAGCCGCGGACAGGGGGCCTACGAGCAGTACTTC. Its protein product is CASSRGQGAYEQYF.

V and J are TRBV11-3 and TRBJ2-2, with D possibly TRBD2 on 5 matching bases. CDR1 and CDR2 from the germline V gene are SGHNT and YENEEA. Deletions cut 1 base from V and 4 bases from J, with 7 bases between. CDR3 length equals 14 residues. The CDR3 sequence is CASSLVAGTGELFF. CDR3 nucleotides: TGTGCCAGCAGCTTAGTCGCGGGCACCGGGGAGCTGTTTTTT.

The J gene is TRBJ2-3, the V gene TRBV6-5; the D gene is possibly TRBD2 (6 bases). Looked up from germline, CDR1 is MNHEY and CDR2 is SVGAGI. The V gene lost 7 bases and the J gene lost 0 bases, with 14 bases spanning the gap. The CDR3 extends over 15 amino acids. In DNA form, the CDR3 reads TGTGCCAGCAACCGGGGGTTGAAGAGCACAGATACGCAGTATTTT. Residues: CASNRGLKSTDTQYF.

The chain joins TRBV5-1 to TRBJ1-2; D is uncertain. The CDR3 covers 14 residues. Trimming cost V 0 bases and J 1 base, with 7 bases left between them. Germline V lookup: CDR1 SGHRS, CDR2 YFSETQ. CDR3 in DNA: TGCGCCAGCAGCTTGGGCAGACTTAACTATGGCTACACCTTC. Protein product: CASSLGRLNYGYTF.

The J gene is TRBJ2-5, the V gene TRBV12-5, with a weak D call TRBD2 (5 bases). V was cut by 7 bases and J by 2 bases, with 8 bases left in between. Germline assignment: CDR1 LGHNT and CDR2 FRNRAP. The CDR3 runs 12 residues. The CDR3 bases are TGTGCTAGTGCCTTAGCGCAAGAGACCCAGTACTTC. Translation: CASALAQETQYF.

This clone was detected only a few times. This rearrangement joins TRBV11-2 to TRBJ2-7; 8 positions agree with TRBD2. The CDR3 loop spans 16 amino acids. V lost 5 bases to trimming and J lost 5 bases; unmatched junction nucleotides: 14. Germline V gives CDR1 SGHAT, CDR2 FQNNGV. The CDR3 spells CASSPRGSGNQNEQYF. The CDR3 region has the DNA TGTGCCAGCAGCCCGAGAGGTAGCGGGAACCAAAACGAGCAGTACTTC.

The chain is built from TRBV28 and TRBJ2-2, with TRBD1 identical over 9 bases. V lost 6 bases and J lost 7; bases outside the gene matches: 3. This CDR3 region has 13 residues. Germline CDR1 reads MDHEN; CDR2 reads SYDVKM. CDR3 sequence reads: CASRTGGIGELFF. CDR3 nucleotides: TGTGCCAGCAGGACAGGGGGGATCGGGGAGCTGTTTTTT.

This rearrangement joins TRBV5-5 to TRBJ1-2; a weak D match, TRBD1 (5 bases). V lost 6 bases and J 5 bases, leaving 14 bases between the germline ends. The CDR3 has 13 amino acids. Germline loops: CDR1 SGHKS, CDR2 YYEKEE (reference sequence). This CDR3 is CASTTGGIYGYTF. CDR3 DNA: TGTGCCAGCACCACCGGGGGGATTTATGGCTACACCTTC.

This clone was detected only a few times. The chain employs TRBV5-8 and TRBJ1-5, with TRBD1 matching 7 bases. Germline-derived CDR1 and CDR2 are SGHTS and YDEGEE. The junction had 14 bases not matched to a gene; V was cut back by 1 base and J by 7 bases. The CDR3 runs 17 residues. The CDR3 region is CASSLYTGTEGGQPQHF. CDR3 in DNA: TGTGCCAGCAGCTTGTACACCGGGACAGAGGGGGGACAGCCCCAGCATTTT.

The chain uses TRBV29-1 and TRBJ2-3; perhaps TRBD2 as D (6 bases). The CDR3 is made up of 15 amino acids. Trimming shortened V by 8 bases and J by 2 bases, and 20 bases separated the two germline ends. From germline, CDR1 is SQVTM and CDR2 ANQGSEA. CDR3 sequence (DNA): TGCAGCCCAAGAGGAGATAGCGGAATCACAGATACGCAGTATTTT. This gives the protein CSPRGDSGITDTQYF.

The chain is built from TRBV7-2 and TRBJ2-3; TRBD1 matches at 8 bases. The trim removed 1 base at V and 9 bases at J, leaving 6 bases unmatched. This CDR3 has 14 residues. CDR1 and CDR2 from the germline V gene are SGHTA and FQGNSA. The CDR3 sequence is CASSLVPTGETQYF. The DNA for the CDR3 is TGTGCCAGCAGCTTAGTCCCGACAGGGGAAACGCAGTATTTT.

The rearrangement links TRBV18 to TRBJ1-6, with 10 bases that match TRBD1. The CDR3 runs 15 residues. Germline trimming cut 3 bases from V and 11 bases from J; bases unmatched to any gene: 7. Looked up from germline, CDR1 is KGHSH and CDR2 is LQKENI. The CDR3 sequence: CASSPGTGAFPPLHF. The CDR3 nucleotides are TGTGCCAGCTCACCCGGGACAGGGGCGTTCCCACCCCTCCACTTT.

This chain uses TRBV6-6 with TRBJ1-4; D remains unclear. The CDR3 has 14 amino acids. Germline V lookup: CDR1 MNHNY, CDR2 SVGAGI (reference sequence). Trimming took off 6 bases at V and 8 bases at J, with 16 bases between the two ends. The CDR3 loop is CASSRRGSGEKLFF. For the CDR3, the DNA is TGTGCCAGCAGCCGTAGAGGGTCAGGAGAAAAACTGTTTTTT.

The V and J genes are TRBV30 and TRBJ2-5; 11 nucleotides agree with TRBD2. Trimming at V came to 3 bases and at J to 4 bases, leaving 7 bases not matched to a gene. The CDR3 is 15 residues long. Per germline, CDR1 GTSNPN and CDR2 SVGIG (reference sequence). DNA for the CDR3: TGTGCCTGGAGATTCGGACTAGCGGGCGGAGAGACCCAGTACTTC. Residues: CAWRFGLAGGETQYF.